One sample yielded the 20 T cell receptor beta chains listed below, sequenced in a study of cytomegalovirus exposure and HLA in healthy donors. The PCR employed 60 Vbeta primers together with 13 Jbeta primers. Sequenced by immunoSEQ multiplex PCR; TCRdb stores in-frame clones only, minus some. This table has 150,000 to 200,000 clones, 80% appearing once. Specimen: PBMCs. The receptor source for this set is a man aged 35-49 years in good health and CMV-seronegative.

Concerning this clone: This specimen includes other DNA sequences encoding the same CDR3. The rearrangement joins TRBV30 to TRBJ2-7, with D maybe TRBD1 (6 bases). CDR3 length: 12 residues. The germline V gene has CDR1 GTSNPN and CDR2 SVGIG (reference sequence). Trimming stripped 2 bases from V and 4 bases from J, with 9 bases between. The CDR3 region has the DNA TGTGCCTGGAGTCTACAGGGTTACGAGCAGTACTTC. Encoded protein: CAWSLQGYEQYF.

This clone was seen more than once but under ten times. The V and J genes are TRBV18 and TRBJ2-5, with TRBD1 identical over 8 bases. The CDR3 loop spans 16 amino acids. The germline CDR1 and CDR2 sequences are KGHSH and LQKENI. Unmatched junction bases numbered 7, after V lost 0 bases and J lost 4 bases. The CDR3 sequence is CASSPPAGGAGETQYF. In DNA, the CDR3 is TGTGCCAGCTCACCACCCGCAGGGGGCGCGGGAGAGACCCAGTACTTC. Filled out from reference TRBV18 and TRBJ2-5, the complete variable domain reads NAGVMQNPRHLVRRRGQEARLRCSPMKGHSHVYWYRQLPEEGLKFMVYLQKENIIDESGMPKERFSAEFPKEGPSILRIQQVVRGDSAAYFCASSPPAGGAGETQYFGPGTRLLVL.

The chain carries TRBV5-4 and TRBJ2-7; D unresolved. Germline V gene lookup returns CDR1 SGHNT and CDR2 YYREEE (reference sequence). CDR3 length: 12 residues. The germline V and J ends were trimmed by 5 bases and 7 bases, with 13 bases remaining between them. The CDR3 sequence: CASRRPLGEQYF. CDR3 sequence (DNA): TGTGCCAGCAGGCGACCCCTCGGGGAGCAGTACTTC.

The rearrangement uses TRBV7-8 and TRBJ1-4; D gene uncertain. Germline-derived CDR1 and CDR2 are SGHVS and FQNEAQ. V was cut by 10 bases and J by 0 bases, with 15 bases left in between. CDR3 length: 15 residues. CDR3 region: CATGRGSSTNEKLFF. The CDR3 DNA reads TGTGCCACCGGCCGAGGCAGCTCAACTAATGAAAAACTGTTTTTT.

This clone came up once. V and J are TRBV10-1 and TRBJ2-3, with a possible D match to TRBD1 (6 bases). Per germline, CDR1 WNHNN and CDR2 SYGVQD (reference sequence). The CDR3 sequence is 14 residues long. V dropped 4 bases and J dropped 4 bases, with 12 bases sitting between them. CDR3 bases: TGCGCCAGCAGTGGATTACAGGGATCAGATACGCAGTATTTT. It specifies CASSGLQGSDTQYF.

The chain has TRBV7-9 and TRBJ1-2; no definite D call. V was clipped by 5 bases and J by 6 bases, with 13 bases between them. There are 13 residues in the CDR3. The germline V gene encodes CDR1 SEHNR and CDR2 FQNEAQ (reference sequence). The CDR3 region is CASSASGGNGYTF. For the CDR3, the DNA is TGTGCCAGCAGCGCAAGCGGTGGGAATGGCTACACCTTC.

The count of this clone is one. This chain connects TRBV27 to TRBJ1-1; tentative D call: TRBD1 (5 bases). The CDR3 loop spans 16 amino acids. V lost 9 bases, J lost 1 base, and 21 bases lay in between. The germline V gene encodes CDR1 MNHEY and CDR2 SMNVEV (reference sequence). The CDR3 DNA is TGTGCCAGGCGCGCCCGGTTGGGGGGAGAGAACACTGAAGCTTTCTTT. Translated: CARRARLGGENTEAFF.

This chain uses TRBV18 with TRBJ2-5, with 8 positions matching TRBD1. V gave up 0 bases and J gave up 7 bases; unmatched junction bases: 7. The germline V gene has CDR1 KGHSH and CDR2 LQKENI. CDR3 size: 15 residues. The CDR3 loop reads CASSPPNRGKGTQYF. Here the CDR3 DNA reads TGTGCCAGCTCACCACCGAACAGGGGGAAAGGGACCCAGTACTTC.

V is TRBV5-1 and J is TRBJ2-1; 7 bases line up with TRBD2. The CDR3 is 13 residues long. Germline trimming cut 7 bases from V and 4 bases from J; bases unmatched to any gene: 5. CDR1 and CDR2 from the germline V gene are SGHRS and YFSETQ. The CDR3 protein is CASDWEGYNEQFF. The CDR3 bases are TGCGCCAGCGACTGGGAGGGGTACAATGAGCAGTTCTTC.

This chain uses TRBV5-6 with TRBJ2-5, with a weak D call TRBD2 (5 bases). The V gene's germline CDR1 is SGHDT and CDR2 YYEEEE. There are 15 residues in the CDR3. Trimming removed 0 bases from V and 3 bases from J, with 12 bases in between. In nucleotides, the CDR3 is TGTGCCAGCAGCTTGGTGCGGACGGAGGAAGAGACCCAGTACTTC. It is translated as CASSLVRTEEETQYF.

The chain employs TRBV10-3 and TRBJ1-3; TRBD1 matches at 10 bases. The CDR3 spans 18 residues. V was pared by 2 bases and J by 3 bases, with 10 bases of the junction left unmatched. CDR1 ENHRY and CDR2 SYGVKD come from the germline V gene. The CDR3 reads CAISERYRDRGHGNTIYF. DNA of the CDR3: TGTGCCATCAGTGAGAGGTACCGAGACAGGGGGCATGGAAACACCATATATTTT.

The chain recombines TRBV7-9 with TRBJ1-4; 9 bases align to TRBD1. Germline CDR1 reads SEHNR; CDR2 reads FQNEAQ (reference sequence). The CDR3 runs 12 residues. Losses at the gene ends were 10 bases for V and 8 bases for J; bases not matched to a gene: 5. CDR3 sequence (DNA): TGTGCCACGGACAGGGGAGAAGAAAAACTGTTTTTT. It translates to CATDRGEEKLFF.

The chain links TRBV5-1 to TRBJ2-5, with TRBD2 identical over 7 bases. V was clipped by 0 bases and J by 1 base; unmatched bases: 9. The CDR3 extends over 17 amino acids. CDR1 SGHRS and CDR2 YFSETQ come from the germline V gene. The CDR3 loop reads CASSLAGFGTIQETQYF. CDR3 DNA sequence: TGCGCCAGCAGCTTGGCGGGGTTTGGGACTATCCAAGAGACCCAGTACTTC.

This clone was picked up one time. The chain employs TRBV4-1 and TRBJ1-1; tentative D call: TRBD1 (6 bases). V was pared by 4 bases and J by 3 bases, with 9 bases between. The CDR3 has 13 amino acids. Looked up from germline, CDR1 is MGHRA and CDR2 is YSYEKL. The CDR3 sequence: CASSRQGHTEAFF. The CDR3, as DNA: TGCGCCAGCAGCCGCCAGGGGCACACTGAAGCTTTCTTT.

This chain joins TRBV6-6 and TRBJ1-5; 12 positions agree with TRBD1. The CDR3 spans 15 residues. After removal of 6 bases from V and 7 bases from J, the junction contained 7 bases not matched to a gene. Germline CDR1 reads MNHNY; CDR2 reads SVGAGI (reference sequence). CDR3 in DNA: TGTGCCAGCAGCCCAGGGACAGGGGGCATCCAGCCCCAGCATTTT. Protein product: CASSPGTGGIQPQHF.

J is TRBJ2-1 and V is TRBV27; D unresolved. The V gene's germline CDR1 is MNHEY and CDR2 SMNVEV (reference sequence). This CDR3 is 15 amino acids long. The ends were cut back, 5 bases at V and 4 bases at J, with 15 bases in the middle. The DNA of the CDR3 is TGTGCCAGCAGTCGCTCGAACCTCCTATACAATGAGCAGTTCTTC. Protein sequence: CASSRSNLLYNEQFF.

The rearrangement links TRBV29-1 to TRBJ1-1, with D unclear. The CDR3 runs 13 residues. The germline V and J ends were trimmed by 2 bases and 5 bases, with 12 bases remaining between them. CDR1 is SQVTM, CDR2 ANQGSEA, per germline. This CDR3 is CSVEPITGTEAFF. The CDR3 DNA is TGCAGCGTTGAACCAATCACGGGGACTGAAGCTTTCTTT.

This clone has a handful of counts. J is TRBJ1-5 and V is TRBV30; TRBD1 matches at 8 bases. The CDR3 covers 14 residues. V lost 3 bases, J lost 5 bases, and 6 bases stayed unmatched. Germline V lookup: CDR1 GTSNPN, CDR2 SVGIG (reference sequence). CDR3 in amino acids: CAWSTGQGDQPQHF. In nucleotides, the CDR3 is TGTGCCTGGAGCACCGGACAGGGAGATCAGCCCCAGCATTTT.

The rearrangement links TRBV7-3 to TRBJ2-1; 7 nucleotides line up with TRBD2. V shed 4 bases, J shed 0 bases, and the junction held 6 bases outside the gene matches. In germline, CDR1 is SGHTA, CDR2 FQGTGA. The CDR3 sequence is 16 residues long. The CDR3 DNA sequence: TGTGCCAGCAGCTCTCCGAGCGGGATCTCCTACAATGAGCAGTTCTTC. Protein sequence: CASSSPSGISYNEQFF.

CDR3 residues: CAVAGVNEQFF. In DNA form, the CDR3 reads TGTGCGGTAGCGGGAGTCAATGAGCAGTTCTTC. This chain uses TRBV30 with TRBJ2-1, with 9 positions matching TRBD2. This CDR3 is 11 amino acids long. The germline V gene encodes CDR1 GTSNPN and CDR2 SVGIG (reference sequence).